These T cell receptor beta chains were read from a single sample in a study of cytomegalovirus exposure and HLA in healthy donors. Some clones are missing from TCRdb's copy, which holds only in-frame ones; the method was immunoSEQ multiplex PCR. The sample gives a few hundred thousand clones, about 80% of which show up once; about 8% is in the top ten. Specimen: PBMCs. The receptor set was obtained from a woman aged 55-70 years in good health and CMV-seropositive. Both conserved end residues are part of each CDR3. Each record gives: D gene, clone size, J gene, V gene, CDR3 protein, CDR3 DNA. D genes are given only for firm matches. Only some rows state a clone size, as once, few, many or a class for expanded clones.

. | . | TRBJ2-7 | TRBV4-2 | CASSQVGGGGDEQYF | TGTGCCAGCAGCCAAGTGGGCGGGGGCGGGGACGAGCAGTACTTC
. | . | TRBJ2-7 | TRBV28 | CASSLWGRVSLEQYF | TGTGCCAGCAGTTTATGGGGCAGGGTTTCCCTCGAGCAGTACTTC
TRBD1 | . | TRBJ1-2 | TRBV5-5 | CASSLGDRVDGYTF | TGTGCCAGCAGCTTGGGGGACAGGGTCGATGGCTACACCTTC
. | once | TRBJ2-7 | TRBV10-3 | CAISESLKHEQYF | TGTGCCATCAGTGAGTCTTTGAAGCACGAGCAGTACTTC
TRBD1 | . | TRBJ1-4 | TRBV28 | CASSPWTGTTNEKLFF | TGTGCCAGCAGTCCCTGGACAGGAACAACTAATGAAAAACTGTTTTTT
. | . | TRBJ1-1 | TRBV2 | CASSPGNLNTEAFF | TGTGCCAGCAGTCCAGGGAATCTGAACACTGAAGCTTTCTTT
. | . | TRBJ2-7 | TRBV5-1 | CASSLESSRGYEQYF | TGCGCCAGCAGCTTGGAGTCCAGCAGGGGCTACGAGCAGTACTTC
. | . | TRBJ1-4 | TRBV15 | CATSKKGTGEKLFF | TGTGCCACCAGCAAAAAGGGAACAGGTGAAAAACTGTTTTTT
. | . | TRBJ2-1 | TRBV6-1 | CASRGPGLLNEQFF | TGTGCCAGCAGGGGGCCGGGACTTCTAAATGAGCAGTTCTTC
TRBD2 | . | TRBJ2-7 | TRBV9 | CASSVYETGTSVYEQYF | TGTGCCAGCAGCGTCTACGAAACCGGGACTAGCGTGTACGAGCAGTACTTC
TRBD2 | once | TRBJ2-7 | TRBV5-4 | CASSLSGTSYEQYF | TGTGCCAGCAGCCTTAGCGGGACCTCCTACGAGCAGTACTTC
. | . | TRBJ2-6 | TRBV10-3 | CATKEAPPGANVLTF | TGTGCCACCAAGGAGGCCCCGCCTGGGGCCAACGTCCTGACTTTC
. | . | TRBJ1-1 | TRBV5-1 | CASSRDTPMNTEAFF | TGCGCCAGCAGCAGAGACACTCCTATGAACACTGAAGCTTTCTTT
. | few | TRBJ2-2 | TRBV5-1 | CASSFAVNTGELFF | TGCGCCAGCAGCTTTGCAGTGAACACCGGGGAGCTGTTTTTT
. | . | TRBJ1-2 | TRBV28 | CASSITGSLYGYTF | TGTGCCAGCAGTATAACAGGGAGCCTCTATGGCTACACCTTC
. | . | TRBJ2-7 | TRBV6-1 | CASSELGRENNEQYF | TGTGCCAGCAGTGAACTGGGCAGGGAAAACAACGAGCAGTACTTC
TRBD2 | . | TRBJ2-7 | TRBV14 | CASSQHRTSGPHEQYF | TGTGCCAGCAGCCAACACAGGACTAGCGGGCCCCACGAGCAGTACTTC
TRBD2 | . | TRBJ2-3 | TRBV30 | CAWSPSGLAGRTDTQYF | TGTGCCTGGAGTCCCTCGGGACTAGCGGGGCGCACAGATACGCAGTATTTT
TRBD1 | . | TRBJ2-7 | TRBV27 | CASSLTGAAYEQYF | TGTGCCAGCAGTTTAACAGGGGCCGCGTACGAGCAGTACTTC
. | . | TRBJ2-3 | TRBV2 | CASRTGGTQYF | TGTGCCAGCAGGACCGGGGGTACGCAGTATTTT
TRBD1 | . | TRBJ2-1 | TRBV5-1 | CASSLIRGTGGYNEQFF | TGCGCCAGCAGCTTGATAAGGGGGACAGGGGGCTACAATGAGCAGTTCTTC
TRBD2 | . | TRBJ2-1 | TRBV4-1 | CASSQEAIAGGRPSYNEQFF | TGCGCCAGCAGCCAAGAGGCCATAGCGGGAGGCCGTCCTTCCTACAATGAGCAGTTCTTC
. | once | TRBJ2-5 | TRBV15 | CATSSFQETQYF | TGTGCCACCAGCAGCTTCCAAGAGACCCAGTACTTC
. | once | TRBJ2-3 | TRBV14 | CASSQAGLTDTQYF | TGTGCCAGCAGCCAAGCGGGACTCACAGATACGCAGTATTTT
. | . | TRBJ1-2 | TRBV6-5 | CASSSPPYYGYTF | TGTGCCAGCAGTTCCCCTCCCTACTATGGCTACACCTTC
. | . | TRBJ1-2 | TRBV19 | CASSAVYGYTF | TGTGCCAGTTCCGCAGTCTATGGCTACACCTTC
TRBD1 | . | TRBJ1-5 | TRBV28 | CASSTGTGGLLGNQPQHF | TGTGCCAGCAGTACCGGGACAGGGGGCTTGTTGGGCAATCAGCCCCAGCATTTT
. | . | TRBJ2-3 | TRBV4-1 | CASSQYERASTDTQYF | TGCGCCAGCAGCCAATACGAGCGGGCGAGCACAGATACGCAGTATTTT
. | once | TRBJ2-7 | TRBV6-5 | CASSRVRTDYEQYF | TGTGCCAGCAGCCGAGTTCGGACAGACTACGAGCAGTACTTC